The 3 T cell receptor beta chains presented below share a single source sample, sequenced in a study of T cell repertoires in cytomegalovirus infection (dated by TCRdb to about 2019). The sample was run on an Illumina HiSeq 1500. The raw public reads went through TCRdb reprocessing: fastp at Q25, MiXCR clone calling, in-frame beta chains kept. Each entry is one CDR3 protein sequence, shown with its most common DNA and genes. This sample is represented by about 680,000 distinct CDR3 sequences; 20% to 25% of them were singletons. The top ten clones comprise 7% to 9% of the sample. Sequencing was done on a sample of CD8+ T cells from PBMCs. The receptors come from a human donor in good health (CMV status not recorded). Some clones in this sample may be carry-over from other donors' samples.

This clonotype has just a few counts. V gene TRBV4-3 combines with J gene TRBJ2-1; no clear D. Germline CDR1 is LGHNA and CDR2 is YSLEER. CDR3 size: 15 residues. Trimming left V 1 base short and J 0 bases short, with 7 bases between. CDR3 sequence reads: CASSQVIYSYNEQFF. DNA of the CDR3: TGCGCCAGCAGCCAAGTAATTTACTCCTACAATGAGCAGTTCTTC.

This clonotype was observed a handful of times. The CDR3 DNA is TGCGCCAGCAGTCCCCAAGAGTGGGAGCCCCAGCATTTT. It is translated as CASSPQEWEPQHF. The V call is TRBV10-2, the J call TRBJ1-5; D remains unclear. Trimming removed 5 bases at V and 8 bases at J, with 13 bases between. The length of the CDR3 is 13 residues. Looked up from germline, CDR1 is WSHSY and CDR2 is SAAADI.

For this clonotype: An end of the junction does not agree with germline; a read error may underlie this. The chain employs TRBV10-3 and TRBJ2-2, with 8 bases identical to TRBD2. The CDR3 has 16 residues. Germline CDR1 ENHRY, CDR2 SYGVKD. The CDR3 region has the DNA TGTGCCATCAGTGGGGCTAGCGGGCGGAACGCCGGGGAGCTGTTTTTT. Encoded protein: CAISGASGRNAGELFF.